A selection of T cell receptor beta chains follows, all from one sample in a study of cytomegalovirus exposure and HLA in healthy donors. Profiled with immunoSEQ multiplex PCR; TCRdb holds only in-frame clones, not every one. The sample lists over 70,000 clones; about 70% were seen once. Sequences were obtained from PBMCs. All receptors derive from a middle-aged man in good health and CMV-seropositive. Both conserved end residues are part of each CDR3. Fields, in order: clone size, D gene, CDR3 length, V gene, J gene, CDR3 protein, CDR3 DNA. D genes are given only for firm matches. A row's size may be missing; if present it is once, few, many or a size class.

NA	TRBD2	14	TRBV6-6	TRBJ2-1	CASRLAGGQGEQFF	TGTGCCAGCAGATTAGCGGGAGGCCAGGGTGAGCAGTTCTTC
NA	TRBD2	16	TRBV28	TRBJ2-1	CASSTIGSGSHNEQFF	TGTGCCAGCAGTACCATTGGTAGCGGGAGCCACAATGAGCAGTTCTTC
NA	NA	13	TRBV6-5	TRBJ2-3	CATSTSGWDTQYF	TGTGCCACCTCAACTAGTGGGTGGGATACGCAGTATTTT
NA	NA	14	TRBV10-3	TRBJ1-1	CAISARTTNTEAFF	TGTGCCATCAGTGCACGGACAACGAACACTGAAGCTTTCTTT
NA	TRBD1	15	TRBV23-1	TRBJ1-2	CASSQSGTGDYGYTF	TGCGCCAGCAGTCAATCGGGGACAGGGGACTATGGCTACACCTTC
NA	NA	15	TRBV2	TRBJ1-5	CASSGEQTAGWPQHF	TGTGCCAGCAGTGGGGAACAGACGGCGGGATGGCCCCAGCATTTT
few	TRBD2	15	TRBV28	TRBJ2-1	CASNPLAGAYNEQFF	TGTGCCAGCAACCCACTAGCGGGAGCCTACAATGAGCAGTTCTTC
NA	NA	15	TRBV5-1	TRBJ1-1	CASSLWADRGTEAFF	TGCGCCAGCAGCCTTTGGGCAGACCGAGGGACTGAAGCTTTCTTT
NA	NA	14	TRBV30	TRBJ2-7	CAWSVGAGPYEQYF	TGTGCCTGGAGTGTAGGGGCAGGCCCCTACGAGCAGTACTTC
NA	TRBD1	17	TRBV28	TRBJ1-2	CASSPPGTAKVANGYTF	TGTGCCAGCAGTCCACCCGGGACAGCCAAAGTGGCGAATGGCTACACCTTC
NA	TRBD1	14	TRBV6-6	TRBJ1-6	CATCSRDSNSPLHF	TGTGCCACCTGCTCCCGGGACAGTAATTCACCCCTCCACTTT